This paragraph reports one TCR beta chain. Its antigen is not identified. The method was immunoSEQ multiplex PCR; TCRdb's version includes in-frame clones alone and lacks a portion of them. In the table there are about 240,000 clones, around 86% of which are singletons. The sample belongs to a study of cytomegalovirus exposure and HLA in healthy donors. General observations from the study: Rare sequences made up most TCRs, while some public TCRs were found in many donors.

The validation cohort, a group of around 130 subjects, included the donors and was separate from the approximately 660-subject first cohort. CDR3 length equals 16 residues. Germline loops: CDR1 KGHSH, CDR2 LQKENI. V gave up 1 base and J gave up 5 bases; unmatched junction bases: 10. The chain couples TRBV18 to TRBJ1-1, with 7 positions matching TRBD1. The TCR was taken from a woman aged 25 to 39 in good health and CMV-seropositive. Input material: PBMCs. The CDR3 region is CASSPLNSGGATEAFF. The CDR3 bases are TGTGCCAGCTCACCACTTAACTCAGGGGGTGCAACTGAAGCTTTCTTT.